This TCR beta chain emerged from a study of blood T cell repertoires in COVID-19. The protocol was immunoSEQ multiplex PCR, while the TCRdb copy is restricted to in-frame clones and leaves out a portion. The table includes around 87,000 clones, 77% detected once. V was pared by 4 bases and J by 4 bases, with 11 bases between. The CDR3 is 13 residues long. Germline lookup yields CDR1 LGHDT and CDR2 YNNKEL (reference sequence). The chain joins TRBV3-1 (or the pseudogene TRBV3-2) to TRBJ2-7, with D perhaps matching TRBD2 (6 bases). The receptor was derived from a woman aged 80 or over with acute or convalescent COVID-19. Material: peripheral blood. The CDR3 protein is CASSPGREYEQYF. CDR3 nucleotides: TGTGCCAGCAGCCCGGGACGGGAGTACGAGCAGTACTTC.